Following are 30 T cell receptor beta chains from one sample sequenced in a study of shared clonotypes between healthy human individuals. Some clones are missing from TCRdb's copy, which holds only in-frame ones; the method was immunoSEQ multiplex PCR. Of a few million clones listed, approximately 92% are singletons. The specimen was naive CD4+ T cells sorted from blood. Documented subset: CD45RA+ positively selected. These receptors were taken from a man aged 18 to 29 in good health.

The chain has TRBV18 and TRBJ1-2; D might be TRBD1 (5 bases). The length of the CDR3 is 15 residues. Germline CDR1 and CDR2: KGHSH and LQKENI. V lost 3 bases and J lost 5, with 16 bases in between. CDR3 in amino acids: CASSPGGTAEYGYTF. In nucleotides, the CDR3 is TGTGCCAGCTCACCCGGGGGGACGGCGGAATATGGCTACACCTTC.

This chain links TRBV5-5 with TRBJ1-2; D remains ambiguous. Per germline, CDR1 SGHKS and CDR2 YYEKEE (reference sequence). V was cut by 0 bases and J by 6 bases, with 12 bases left in between. The CDR3 extends over 14 amino acids. CDR3: CASSLAVTSDGYTF. The CDR3 DNA sequence: TGTGCCAGCAGCTTGGCGGTGACGTCGGATGGCTACACCTTC.

Of note for this clone: Within the sample, other DNA sequences also encode this same CDR3. The gene calls are TRBV5-1 and TRBJ1-1; no clear D. The germline V and J ends were trimmed by 1 base and 1 base, with 8 bases remaining between them. The CDR3 is 14 residues long. Germline lookup yields CDR1 SGHRS and CDR2 YFSETQ. The CDR3 sequence is CASSLRPGNTEAFF. For the CDR3, the DNA is TGCGCCAGCAGCTTGAGACCCGGGAACACTGAAGCTTTCTTT.

This clone is a singleton in its sample. The rearrangement joins TRBV10-3 to TRBJ1-1; 7 bases are a match to TRBD1. The CDR3 runs 14 residues. Germline assignment: CDR1 ENHRY and CDR2 SYGVKD. The junction had 5 bases not matched to a gene; V was cut back by 2 bases and J by 5 bases. CDR3 nucleotides: TGTGCCATCAGTGAGGACCCAGGGGGGACTGAAGCTTTCTTT. This gives the protein CAISEDPGGTEAFF.

As for this clone: Other DNA sequences from this sample encode an identical CDR3 as well. This chain links TRBV19 with TRBJ1-5; D remains ambiguous. The germline V gene has CDR1 LNHDA and CDR2 SQIVND (reference sequence). Trimming cost V 3 bases and J 3 bases, with 9 bases left between them. The length of the CDR3 is 14 residues. DNA for the CDR3: TGTGCCAGTAGTATCTCTGGAAACAATCAGCCCCAGCATTTT. This translates into CASSISGNNQPQHF. Using reference TRBV19 and TRBJ1-5 for the parts outside the CDR3, the full variable domain is DGGITQSPKYLFRKEGQNVTLSCEQNLNHDAMYWYRQDPGQGLRLIYYSQIVNDFQKGDIAEGYSVSREKKESFPLTVTSAQKNPTAFYLCASSISGNNQPQHFGDGTRLSIL.

The CDR3 nucleotides are TGTGCCAGCAGCTTCACTAGCGGGCTTTCCTACGAGCAGTACTTC. Protein sequence: CASSFTSGLSYEQYF. The J gene is TRBJ2-7, the V gene TRBV7-9; TRBD2 agrees at 9 bases. This CDR3 spans 15 amino acids. Germline values: CDR1 SEHNR, CDR2 FQNEAQ (reference sequence). With 3 bases clipped from V and 1 base from J, the junction kept 4 bases outside the gene matches.

The chain couples TRBV27 to TRBJ2-1; 10 bases agree with TRBD2. V was clipped by 5 bases and J by 1 base; unmatched bases: 5. Germline loops: CDR1 MNHEY, CDR2 SMNVEV (reference sequence). The CDR3 has 16 residues. CDR3 loop: CASSRGLALSYNEQFF. CDR3 nucleotide sequence: TGTGCCAGCAGTAGGGGACTAGCGCTATCCTACAATGAGCAGTTCTTC.

The chain uses TRBV30 and TRBJ2-2; tentatively, D is TRBD2 (7 bases). V lost 4 bases and J 7 bases, leaving 16 bases between the germline ends. The CDR3 consists of 14 residues. The germline gives CDR1 GTSNPN, CDR2 SVGIG (reference sequence). The CDR3 DNA reads as TGTGCCTGGAATTGGGGGGGCGCTTACGGGGAGCTGTTTTTT. Amino acids: CAWNWGGAYGELFF.

The chain links TRBV19 to TRBJ2-7, with TRBD2 matching over 7 bases. The CDR3 runs to 16 residues. V was clipped by 3 bases and J by 3 bases; unmatched bases: 11. Germline CDR1 reads LNHDA; CDR2 reads SQIVND (reference sequence). The CDR3 reads CASSIGSGPQSYEQYF. Written as DNA, the CDR3 is TGTGCCAGTAGTATCGGTAGCGGGCCCCAGAGCTACGAGCAGTACTTC.

J is TRBJ2-2 and V is TRBV15; D is perhaps TRBD1 or TRBD2 (6 bases each). V dropped 0 bases and J dropped 7 bases, with 12 bases sitting between them. The germline V gene encodes CDR1 LNHNV and CDR2 YYDKDF (reference sequence). This CDR3 region has 15 residues. As DNA, the CDR3 is TGTGCCACCAGCAGAGATCCGGGGGCGTTCGGGGAGCTGTTTTTT. Amino acids: CATSRDPGAFGELFF.

The chain is built from TRBV7-3 and TRBJ2-1; 11 bases align to TRBD2. The CDR3 covers 16 residues. Per the germline V gene, CDR1 is SGHTA and CDR2 is FQGTGA. Losses at the gene ends were 5 bases for V and 7 bases for J; bases not matched to a gene: 10. CDR3 bases: TGTGCCAGCAGCCTACAAGGGGGACTAGCGGCGAATGAGCAGTTCTTC. Amino acid sequence: CASSLQGGLAANEQFF.

This clone was seen just once. The same CDR3 also results from other DNA sequences found in this sample. V usage is TRBV5-1 and J usage is TRBJ2-5, with D possibly matching TRBD1 (6 bases). This CDR3 is 13 amino acids long. V was clipped by 2 bases and J by 4 bases, with 9 bases between them. CDR1 SGHRS and CDR2 YFSETQ come from the germline V gene. The CDR3 sequence is CASSLGGGETQYF. The CDR3 DNA sequence: TGCGCCAGCAGCTTAGGGGGTGGAGAGACCCAGTACTTC.

The rearrangement joins TRBV10-3 to TRBJ2-7, with D possibly being TRBD1 or TRBD2 (5 bases each). Germline V gene sequence: CDR1 ENHRY, CDR2 SYGVKD. This CDR3 has 13 amino acids. V lost 2 bases to trimming and J lost 3 bases, with 8 bases between them. The CDR3 DNA is TGTGCCATCAGTGAGGGGGCGGGCTACGAGCAGTACTTC. Translating it yields CAISEGAGYEQYF.

V is TRBV27 and J is TRBJ2-1; D might be TRBD2 (5 bases). Trimming took 3 bases from V and 3 from J, leaving 6 bases between them. Germline CDR1 and CDR2: MNHEY and SMNVEV (reference sequence). The CDR3 consists of 13 residues. CDR3 sequence reads: CASSFGGYNEQFF. For the CDR3, the DNA is TGTGCCAGCAGTTTCGGAGGCTACAATGAGCAGTTCTTC.

In DNA, the CDR3 is TGTGCCAGCAGTGAAGTGTCGAAGAAGAACACTGAAGCTTTCTTT. Translating it yields CASSEVSKKNTEAFF. The chain combines TRBV2 with TRBJ1-1; D remains ambiguous. Trimming pared 1 base from V and 1 base from J, leaving 10 bases between. The CDR3 spans 15 residues. CDR1 and CDR2 from the germline V gene are SNHLY and FYNNEI. Full variable domain (outside the CDR3, taken from reference TRBV2 and TRBJ1-1): EPEVTQTPSHQVTQMGQEVILRCVPISNHLYFYWYRQILGQKVEFLVSFYNNEISEKSEIFDDQFSVERPDGSNFTLKIRSTKLEDSAMYFCASSEVSKKNTEAFFGQGTRLTVV.

The rearrangement links TRBV7-8 to TRBJ2-7, with D possibly TRBD1 on 5 matching bases. Germline assignment: CDR1 SGHVS and CDR2 FQNEAQ. Trimming took 5 bases from V and 3 from J, leaving 8 bases between them. The CDR3 totals 12 residues. CDR3 sequence: CASSQTVYEQYF. CDR3 DNA sequence: TGTGCCAGCAGCCAGACAGTCTACGAGCAGTACTTC.

The J gene is TRBJ1-1, the V gene TRBV19; D not certain. The CDR3 sequence is 14 residues long. Trimming removed 7 bases at V and 1 base at J, with 13 bases between. Looked up from germline, CDR1 is LNHDA and CDR2 is SQIVND (reference sequence). As DNA, the CDR3 is TGTGCCAGTAAAATTAGATGGGAGAACACTGAAGCTTTCTTT. Protein sequence: CASKIRWENTEAFF.

The gene calls are TRBV2 and TRBJ2-7; no clear D gene. CDR3 length: 11 amino acids. V lost 4 bases and J 6 bases, leaving 7 bases between the germline ends. Germline V gives CDR1 SNHLY, CDR2 FYNNEI. CDR3 loop: CASSVGTEQYF. The CDR3 coding sequence is TGTGCCAGCAGTGTTGGCACCGAGCAGTACTTC.

The CDR3 region is CASSLEASLAETQYF. The CDR3 bases are TGTGCCAGCAGCTTGGAGGCTAGTCTTGCAGAGACCCAGTACTTC. The gene calls are TRBV5-4 and TRBJ2-5; D not certain. Trimming shortened V by 0 bases and J by 4 bases, and 13 bases separated the two germline ends. Germline V gene lookup returns CDR1 SGHNT and CDR2 YYREEE (reference sequence). The CDR3 covers 15 residues.

This sequence joins TRBV5-6 and TRBJ1-1; D might be TRBD1 (5 bases). Germline values: CDR1 SGHDT, CDR2 YYEEEE. This CDR3 contains 14 residues. Trimming left V 4 bases short and J 2 bases short, with 12 bases between. The CDR3 spells CASSRDGRNTEAFF. CDR3 sequence (DNA): TGTGCCAGCAGCCGGGACGGGCGCAACACTGAAGCTTTCTTT.

This chain uses TRBV5-4 with TRBJ1-4, with 9 positions matching TRBD1. The trim removed 0 bases at V and 7 bases at J, leaving 10 bases unmatched. The CDR3 spans 17 residues. Germline-derived CDR1 and CDR2 are SGHNT and YYREEE (reference sequence). The CDR3 spells CASSLGRGTGSGEKLFF. The DNA of the CDR3 is TGTGCCAGCAGCTTGGGTCGTGGGACAGGGTCTGGTGAAAAACTGTTTTTT.

This chain links TRBV11-2 with TRBJ2-7, with TRBD2 matching 7 bases. V shed 8 bases, J shed 2 bases, and the junction held 3 bases outside the gene matches. The germline V gene has CDR1 SGHAT and CDR2 FQNNGV. The length of the CDR3 is 12 residues. CDR3 region: CASGGLAYEQYF. In DNA, the CDR3 is TGTGCCAGCGGCGGACTAGCCTACGAGCAGTACTTC.

V and J are TRBV6-1 and TRBJ2-1, with TRBD1 as a possible D gene (6 bases). CDR1 and CDR2 (germline): MNHNS, SASEGT. The CDR3 loop spans 12 amino acids. V dropped 6 bases and J dropped 8 bases, with 11 bases sitting between them. The CDR3 sequence is CASSRGWDEQFF. In nucleotides, the CDR3 is TGTGCCAGCAGCAGGGGCTGGGATGAGCAGTTCTTC.

The chain has TRBV11-3 and TRBJ2-6, with 7 nucleotides matching TRBD1. The CDR3 has 18 residues. Germline CDR1 is SGHNT and CDR2 is YENEEA. Trimming took 5 bases from V and 0 from J; bases not matched to a gene: 10. CDR3 sequence reads: CASSRKGQSLSGANVLTF. The CDR3 DNA follows: TGTGCCAGCAGCAGAAAGGGACAGTCCCTCTCTGGGGCCAACGTCCTGACTTTC.

The chain carries TRBV5-1 and TRBJ2-3; unclear D gene. Trimming removed 7 bases at V and 6 bases at J, with 12 bases between. Germline V gene data show CDR1 as SGHRS and CDR2 as YFSETQ. The CDR3 has 12 residues. CDR3 residues: CASGLGIDTQYF. The CDR3 region has the DNA TGCGCCAGCGGATTAGGGATCGATACGCAGTATTTT.

The chain uses TRBV30 and TRBJ1-2; D remains ambiguous. V was pared by 3 bases and J by 2 bases, with 34 bases between. The CDR3 totals 21 residues. CDR1 GTSNPN and CDR2 SVGIG come from the germline V gene (reference sequence). CDR3 DNA: TGTGCCTGGAGGATAGGAGGTTATATATTCTCTTTTCATGGGTTAAACTATGGCTACACCTTC. It yields the protein CAWRIGGYIFSFHGLNYGYTF.

This rearrangement joins TRBV21-1 to TRBJ1-5. TRBV21-1 is marked as a pseudogene. The CDR3 loop spans 14 amino acids. The CDR3 DNA reads as TGTGCCAGCAGCAAGAAACCTAACAAGGCGCCCCAGCATTTT. It codes for CASSKKPNKAPQHF.

The rearrangement uses TRBV6-5 and TRBJ1-4; D unresolved. The CDR3 sequence is 14 residues long. V was clipped by 5 bases and J by 7 bases, with 14 bases between them. Germline-derived CDR1 and CDR2 are MNHEY and SVGAGI. CDR3 in DNA: TGTGCCAGCAGTCAGCAGGTAGACGGTGAAAAACTGTTTTTT. Translated: CASSQQVDGEKLFF.

As concerns this clone: Other DNA sequences from this sample encode an identical CDR3 as well. The chain recombines TRBV7-2 with TRBJ2-2; D is perhaps TRBD2 (5 bases). Germline V lookup: CDR1 SGHTA, CDR2 FQGNSA. V dropped 1 base and J dropped 6 bases, with 9 bases sitting between them. This CDR3 is built from 14 residues. The CDR3 here is CASSLVPGSGELFF. The CDR3 region has the DNA TGTGCCAGCAGCTTAGTTCCGGGGTCCGGGGAGCTGTTTTTT.

The chain has TRBV5-4 and TRBJ2-3; D is unresolved. This CDR3 region has 13 residues. Germline CDR1 and CDR2: SGHNT and YYREEE (reference sequence). V lost 4 bases to trimming and J lost 7 bases, with 13 bases between them. CDR3 nucleotide sequence: TGTGCCAGCAGCCCCGCTGGTGGATATACGCAGTATTTT. Residues: CASSPAGGYTQYF.